This TCR beta chain was sequenced during a study of cytomegalovirus exposure and HLA in healthy donors. Study-wide context: There were fewer than 130 million unique TCR beta sequences, drawn from about 190 million T cells, in an earlier analysis.

It was with 60 Vbeta and 13 Jbeta primers that the PCR ran. Sequenced by immunoSEQ multiplex PCR; TCRdb stores in-frame clones only, minus some. The data contain some 180,000 clones, approximately 78% of them singletons. Broader study findings: Rarity marked most TCR sequences, yet some public TCRs occurred in many donors. The authors later linked a missense DCLRE1C variant to TCR beta V- and J-gene trimming.

In regard to this clone: Its antigen remains unknown.

The CDR3 covers 14 residues. Germline lookup yields CDR1 SNHLY and CDR2 FYNNEI. With 4 bases removed from V and 8 bases from J, the gap between germline ends came to 14 bases. Sequencing was done on a sample of PBMCs. The source is a woman aged 18-29 years in good health and CMV-seronegative. The chain joins TRBV2 to TRBJ1-4; D is uncertain. DNA for the CDR3: TGTGCCAGCAGTGTGCCGACCCCGGGAGAAAAACTGTTTTTT. Protein product: CASSVPTPGEKLFF.